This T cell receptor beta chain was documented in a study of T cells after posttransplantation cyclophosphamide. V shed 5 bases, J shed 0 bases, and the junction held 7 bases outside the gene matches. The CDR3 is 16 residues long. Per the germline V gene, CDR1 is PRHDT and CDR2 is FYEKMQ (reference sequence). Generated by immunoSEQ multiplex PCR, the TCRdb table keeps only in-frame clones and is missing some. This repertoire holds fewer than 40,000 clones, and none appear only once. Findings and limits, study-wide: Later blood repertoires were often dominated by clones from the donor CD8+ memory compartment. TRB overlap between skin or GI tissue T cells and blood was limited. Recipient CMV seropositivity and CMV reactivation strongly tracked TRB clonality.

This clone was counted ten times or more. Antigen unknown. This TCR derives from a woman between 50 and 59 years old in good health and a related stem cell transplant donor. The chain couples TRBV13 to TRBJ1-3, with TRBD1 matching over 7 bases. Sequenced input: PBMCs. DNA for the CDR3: TGTGCCAGCAGCCCGAGGGGGACAGACTCTGGAAACACCATATATTTT. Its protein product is CASSPRGTDSGNTIYF.